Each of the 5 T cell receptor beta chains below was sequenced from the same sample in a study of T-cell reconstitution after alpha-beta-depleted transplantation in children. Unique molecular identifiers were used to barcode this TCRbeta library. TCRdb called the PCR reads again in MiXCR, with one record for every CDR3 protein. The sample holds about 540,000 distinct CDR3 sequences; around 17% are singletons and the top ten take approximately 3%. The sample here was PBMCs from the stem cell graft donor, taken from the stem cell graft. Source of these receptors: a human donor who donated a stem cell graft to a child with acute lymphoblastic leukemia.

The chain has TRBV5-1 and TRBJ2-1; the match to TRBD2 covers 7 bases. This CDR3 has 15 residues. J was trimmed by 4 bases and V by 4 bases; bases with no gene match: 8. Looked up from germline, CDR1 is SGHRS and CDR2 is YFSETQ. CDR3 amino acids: CASSPLAMIYNEQFF. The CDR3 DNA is TGCGCCAGCAGCCCACTAGCGATGATTTACAATGAGCAGTTCTTC.

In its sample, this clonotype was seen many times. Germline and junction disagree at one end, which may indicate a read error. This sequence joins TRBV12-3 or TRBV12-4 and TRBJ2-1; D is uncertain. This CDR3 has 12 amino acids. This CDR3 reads CATSSSYNEQFF. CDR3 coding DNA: TGTGCCACCAGTAGCTCCTACAATGAGCAGTTCTTC.

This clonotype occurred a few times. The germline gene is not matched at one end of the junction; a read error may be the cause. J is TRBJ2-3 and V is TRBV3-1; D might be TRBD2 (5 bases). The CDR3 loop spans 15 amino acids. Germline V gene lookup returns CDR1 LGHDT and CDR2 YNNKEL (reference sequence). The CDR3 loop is CASSWMESSTNTQYF. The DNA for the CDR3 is TGTGCCAGCAGTTGGATGGAATCTAGCACAAATACGCAGTATTTT.

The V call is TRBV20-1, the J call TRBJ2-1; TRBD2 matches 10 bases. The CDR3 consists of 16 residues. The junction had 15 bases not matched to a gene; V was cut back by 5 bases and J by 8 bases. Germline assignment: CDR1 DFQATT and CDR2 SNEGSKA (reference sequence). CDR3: CSAFIIPGTSAHEQFF. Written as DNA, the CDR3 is TGCAGTGCTTTTATAATTCCCGGGACTAGCGCTCATGAGCAGTTCTTC.

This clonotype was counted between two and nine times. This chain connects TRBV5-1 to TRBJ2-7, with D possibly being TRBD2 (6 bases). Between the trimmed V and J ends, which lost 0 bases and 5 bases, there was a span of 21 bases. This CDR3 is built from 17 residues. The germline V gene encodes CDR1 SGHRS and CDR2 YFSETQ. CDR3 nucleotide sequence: TGCGCCAGCAGCTTGGACCCTTTAAGGGACTCCCCCGACGAGCAGTACTTC. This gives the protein CASSLDPLRDSPDEQYF.